The rows below give T cell receptor beta chains drawn from one sample of a study of blood T cell repertoires in COVID-19. Only in-frame clones appear in the TCRdb table, and some are missing; sequencing was by immunoSEQ multiplex PCR. Here the sample spans some 50,000 clones, about 90% being singletons. Sequencing used peripheral blood. The receptor set was obtained from a human donor in a cohort sampled during active COVID-19. The CDR3 runs from the conserved cysteine through the conserved F or W. Fields, in order: D gene, J gene, clone size, V gene, CDR3 protein, CDR3 DNA. D genes are given only for firm matches. The listing skips clone size in some rows; elsewhere it reads once, few, many or a size class.

d_call: TRBD1
j_call: TRBJ2-5
clone_size: once
v_call: TRBV18
cdr3_aa: CASSPSDRGETQYF
cdr3_nt: TGTGCCAGCTCACCATCGGACAGGGGAGAGACCCAGTACTTC

d_call: -
j_call: TRBJ2-5
clone_size: -
v_call: TRBV15
cdr3_aa: CATSRDVTGQETQYF
cdr3_nt: TGTGCCACCAGCAGAGATGTGACGGGCCAAGAGACCCAGTACTTC

d_call: -
j_call: TRBJ1-1
clone_size: -
v_call: TRBV19
cdr3_aa: CASSIVGGRLEAFF
cdr3_nt: TGTGCCAGTAGTATAGTCGGGGGAAGGCTTGAAGCTTTCTTT

d_call: -
j_call: TRBJ2-2
clone_size: -
v_call: TRBV21-1
cdr3_aa: CASSKEASGRSYGGELFF
cdr3_nt: TGTGCCAGCAGCAAAGAGGCTAGCGGGAGGTCCTATGGCGGGGAGCTGTTTTTT

d_call: TRBD1
j_call: TRBJ1-1
clone_size: -
v_call: TRBV18
cdr3_aa: CASSPQGASAEAFF
cdr3_nt: TGTGCCAGCTCACCACAGGGGGCATCGGCTGAAGCTTTCTTT

d_call: TRBD2
j_call: TRBJ2-3
clone_size: -
v_call: TRBV7-6
cdr3_aa: CASRRLAGGLDTQYF
cdr3_nt: TGTGCCAGCAGACGACTAGCGGGGGGGCTGGATACGCAGTATTTT

d_call: TRBD2
j_call: TRBJ2-5
clone_size: -
v_call: TRBV19
cdr3_aa: CASSKVVGGRAEETQYF
cdr3_nt: TGTGCCAGTAGTAAGGTTGTCGGCGGGAGGGCGGAAGAGACCCAGTACTTC

d_call: TRBD2
j_call: TRBJ2-2
clone_size: -
v_call: TRBV24-1
cdr3_aa: CATSEPTSGGYTGELFF
cdr3_nt: TGTGCCACCAGTGAGCCGACTAGCGGGGGCTACACCGGGGAGCTGTTTTTT

d_call: -
j_call: TRBJ1-1
clone_size: -
v_call: TRBV18
cdr3_aa: CASSETTSGNTEAFF
cdr3_nt: TGTGCCAGCTCAGAAACGACGAGCGGGAACACTGAAGCTTTCTTT

d_call: TRBD1
j_call: TRBJ1-2
clone_size: -
v_call: TRBV12-3/TRBV12-4
cdr3_aa: CASRLTGGKGYTF
cdr3_nt: TGTGCCAGCAGATTAACAGGGGGCAAAGGCTACACCTTC

d_call: TRBD1
j_call: TRBJ1-6
clone_size: -
v_call: TRBV12-3/TRBV12-4
cdr3_aa: CASKQGAYSPLHF
cdr3_nt: TGTGCCAGCAAACAGGGGGCGTATTCACCCCTCCACTTT

d_call: -
j_call: TRBJ1-1
clone_size: -
v_call: TRBV2
cdr3_aa: CASNRLQADTEAFF
cdr3_nt: TGTGCCAGCAACCGTCTACAGGCCGACACTGAAGCTTTCTTT

d_call: -
j_call: TRBJ2-1
clone_size: -
v_call: TRBV18
cdr3_aa: CASSPAATPRGNEQFF
cdr3_nt: TGTGCCAGCTCACCTGCCGCGACCCCCCGCGGCAATGAGCAGTTCTTC

d_call: TRBD2
j_call: TRBJ2-3
clone_size: -
v_call: TRBV5-4
cdr3_aa: CASSWTSGSVDTQYF
cdr3_nt: TGTGCCAGCAGCTGGACTAGCGGGAGTGTAGATACGCAGTATTTT

d_call: -
j_call: TRBJ2-3
clone_size: once
v_call: TRBV9
cdr3_aa: CASSVDQRGRGTQYF
cdr3_nt: TGTGCCAGCAGCGTAGATCAGCGAGGGCGGGGCACGCAGTATTTT

d_call: -
j_call: TRBJ1-4
clone_size: once
v_call: TRBV19
cdr3_aa: CASRGQVVGEKLFF
cdr3_nt: TGTGCCAGTAGGGGTCAGGTCGTCGGTGAAAAACTGTTTTTT

d_call: TRBD1
j_call: TRBJ1-6
clone_size: -
v_call: TRBV9
cdr3_aa: CASSVGQGPINSPLHF
cdr3_nt: TGTGCCAGCAGCGTCGGACAGGGCCCCATTAATTCACCCCTCCACTTT

d_call: -
j_call: TRBJ2-2
clone_size: -
v_call: TRBV10-2
cdr3_aa: CASTQRAANTGELFF
cdr3_nt: TGCGCCAGCACCCAGCGGGCCGCGAACACCGGGGAGCTGTTTTTT

d_call: -
j_call: TRBJ1-1
clone_size: -
v_call: TRBV12-5
cdr3_aa: CASGFRGEAFF
cdr3_nt: TGTGCTAGTGGTTTTCGAGGGGAAGCTTTCTTT

d_call: -
j_call: TRBJ2-7
clone_size: -
v_call: TRBV7-8
cdr3_aa: CASSLVAGTGGPAYEQYF
cdr3_nt: TGTGCCAGCAGCTTAGTCGCCGGGACCGGGGGGCCAGCCTACGAGCAGTACTTC

d_call: -
j_call: TRBJ2-2
clone_size: -
v_call: TRBV19
cdr3_aa: CASSDLATLGAGELFF
cdr3_nt: TGTGCCAGTAGTGACCTCGCGACTTTAGGGGCCGGGGAGCTGTTTTTT

d_call: -
j_call: TRBJ1-4
clone_size: -
v_call: TRBV6-2/TRBV6-3
cdr3_aa: CASSFEQANNEKLFF
cdr3_nt: TGTGCCAGCAGTTTTGAACAGGCAAATAATGAAAAACTGTTTTTT

d_call: -
j_call: TRBJ2-7
clone_size: -
v_call: TRBV27
cdr3_aa: CASSIGTPTYEQYF
cdr3_nt: TGTGCCAGCAGTATCGGGACACCGACCTACGAGCAGTACTTC

d_call: -
j_call: TRBJ2-5
clone_size: once
v_call: TRBV2
cdr3_aa: CASSQGRNQETQYF
cdr3_nt: TGTGCCAGCAGTCAGGGAAGGAACCAAGAGACCCAGTACTTC

d_call: TRBD1
j_call: TRBJ1-2
clone_size: -
v_call: TRBV18
cdr3_aa: CASSPSSNPRGNGYTF
cdr3_nt: TGTGCCAGCTCACCAAGTTCGAATCCCAGGGGGAATGGCTACACCTTC

d_call: TRBD2
j_call: TRBJ2-1
clone_size: once
v_call: TRBV6-1
cdr3_aa: CASSEEDWRGEDNEQFF
cdr3_nt: TGTGCCAGCAGTGAAGAGGATTGGCGGGGGGAGGACAATGAGCAGTTCTTC

d_call: -
j_call: TRBJ2-1
clone_size: once
v_call: TRBV5-1
cdr3_aa: CASILDGSSYNEQFF
cdr3_nt: TGCGCCAGCATCCTCGACGGGAGCTCCTACAATGAGCAGTTCTTC

d_call: -
j_call: TRBJ1-3
clone_size: -
v_call: TRBV5-1
cdr3_aa: CASSLNGENTIYF
cdr3_nt: TGCGCCAGCAGCTTAAACGGTGAAAACACCATATATTTT

d_call: TRBD1
j_call: TRBJ2-7
clone_size: -
v_call: TRBV5-1
cdr3_aa: CASNPRDRGPYEQYF
cdr3_nt: TGCGCCAGCAACCCACGGGACAGGGGTCCATACGAGCAGTACTTC

d_call: -
j_call: TRBJ1-3
clone_size: -
v_call: TRBV6-5
cdr3_aa: CASSYSGGISGNTIYF
cdr3_nt: TGTGCCAGCAGTTACTCCGGGGGGATCTCTGGAAACACCATATATTTT